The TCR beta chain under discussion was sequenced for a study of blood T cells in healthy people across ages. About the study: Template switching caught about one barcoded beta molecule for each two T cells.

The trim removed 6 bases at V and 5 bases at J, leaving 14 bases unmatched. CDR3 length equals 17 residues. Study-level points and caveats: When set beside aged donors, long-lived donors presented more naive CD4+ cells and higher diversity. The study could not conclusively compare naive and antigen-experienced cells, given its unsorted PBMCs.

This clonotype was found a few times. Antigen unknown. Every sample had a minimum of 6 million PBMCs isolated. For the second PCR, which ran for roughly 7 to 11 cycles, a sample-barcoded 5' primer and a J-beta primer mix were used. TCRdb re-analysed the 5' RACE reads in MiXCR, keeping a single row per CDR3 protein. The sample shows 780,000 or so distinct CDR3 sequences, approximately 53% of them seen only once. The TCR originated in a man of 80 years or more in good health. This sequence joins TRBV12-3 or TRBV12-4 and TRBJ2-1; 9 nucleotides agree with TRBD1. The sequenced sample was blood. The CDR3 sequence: CASRPNLGTGLHNEQFF. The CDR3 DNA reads TGTGCCAGCAGACCAAATTTGGGGACAGGGCTTCACAATGAGCAGTTCTTC.